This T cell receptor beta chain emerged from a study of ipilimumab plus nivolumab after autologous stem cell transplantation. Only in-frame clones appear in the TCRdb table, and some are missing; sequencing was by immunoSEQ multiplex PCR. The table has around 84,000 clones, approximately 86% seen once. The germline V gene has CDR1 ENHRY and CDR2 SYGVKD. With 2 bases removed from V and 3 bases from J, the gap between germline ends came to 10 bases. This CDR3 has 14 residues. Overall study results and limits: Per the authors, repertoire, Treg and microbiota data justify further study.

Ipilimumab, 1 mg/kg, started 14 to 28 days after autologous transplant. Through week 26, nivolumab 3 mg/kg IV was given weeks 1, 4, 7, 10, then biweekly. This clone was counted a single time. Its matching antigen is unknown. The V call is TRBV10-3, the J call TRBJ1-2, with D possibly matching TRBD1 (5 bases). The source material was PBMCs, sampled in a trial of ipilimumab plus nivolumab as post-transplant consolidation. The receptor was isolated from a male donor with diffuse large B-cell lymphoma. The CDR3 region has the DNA TGTGCCATCAGTGAGGGGGGGGGAGACTATGGCTACACCTTC. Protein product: CAISEGGGDYGYTF.